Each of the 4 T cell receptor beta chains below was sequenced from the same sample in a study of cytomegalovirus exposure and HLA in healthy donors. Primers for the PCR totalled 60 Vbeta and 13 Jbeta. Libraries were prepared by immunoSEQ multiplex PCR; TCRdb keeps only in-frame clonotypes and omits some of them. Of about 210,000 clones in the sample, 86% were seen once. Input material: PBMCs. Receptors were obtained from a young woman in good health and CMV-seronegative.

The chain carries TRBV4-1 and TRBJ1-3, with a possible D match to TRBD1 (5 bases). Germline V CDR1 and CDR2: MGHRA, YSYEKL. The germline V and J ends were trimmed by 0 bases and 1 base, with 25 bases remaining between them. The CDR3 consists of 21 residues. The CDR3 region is CASSQDYGTRQGQESGNTIYF. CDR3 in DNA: TGCGCCAGCAGCCAAGACTACGGTACGAGGCAGGGCCAGGAGTCTGGAAACACCATATATTTT.

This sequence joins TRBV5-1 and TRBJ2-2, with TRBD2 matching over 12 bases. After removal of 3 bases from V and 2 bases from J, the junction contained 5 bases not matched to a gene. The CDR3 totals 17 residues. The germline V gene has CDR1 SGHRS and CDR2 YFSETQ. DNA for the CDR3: TGCGCCAGCAGCTCTCTAGCGGGGGGGCCAAACACCGGGGAGCTGTTTTTT. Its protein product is CASSSLAGGPNTGELFF.

CDR3 sequence: CASSRGLAGDTGELFF. The CDR3 bases are TGCGCCAGCAGCCGAGGACTAGCTGGCGACACCGGGGAGCTGTTTTTT. The V gene is TRBV4-1, the J gene TRBJ2-2; 8 bases agree with TRBD2. V dropped 4 bases and J dropped 3; count of bases not matched to a gene: 7. The CDR3 is 16 amino acids. Germline loops: CDR1 MGHRA, CDR2 YSYEKL.

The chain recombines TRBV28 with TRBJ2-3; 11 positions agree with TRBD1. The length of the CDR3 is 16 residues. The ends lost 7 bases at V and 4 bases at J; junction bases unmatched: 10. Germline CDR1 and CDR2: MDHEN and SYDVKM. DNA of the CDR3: TGTGCCAGCACGAGGACAGGGGGCGCGGCCCCAGATACGCAGTATTTT. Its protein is CASTRTGGAAPDTQYF. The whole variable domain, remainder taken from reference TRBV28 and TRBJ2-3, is DVKVTQSSRYLVKRTGEKVFLECVQDMDHENMFWYRQDPGLGLRLIYFSYDVKMKEKGDIPEGYSVSREKKERFSLILESASTNQTSMYLCASTRTGGAAPDTQYFGPGTRLTVL.